These T cell receptor beta chains were read from a single sample in a study of cytomegalovirus exposure and HLA in healthy donors. Sequencing was performed with immunoSEQ multiplex PCR; in TCRdb, only in-frame clones are kept and a portion is missing. Of approximately 190,000 clones listed, about 90% were seen once; the top ten hold 1% to 1.4%. The specimen was PBMCs. These receptors originate from a boy younger than 10 in good health and CMV-seronegative. CDR3s include the opening cysteine and the closing phenylalanine or tryptophan. Fields, in order: V gene, J gene, clone size, D gene, CDR3 protein, CDR3 DNA. The D gene is left open where the match is weak. Size is stated for part of the rows, as once, few or many counts, or as a class when the clone is expanded.

TRBV7-3	TRBJ2-1	-	-	CASSLRGNFYNEQFF	TGTGCCAGCAGCTTAAGAGGGAATTTTTACAATGAGCAGTTCTTC
TRBV19	TRBJ1-1	once	-	CASSFRGNTEAFF	TGTGCCAGTAGTTTCAGGGGGAACACTGAAGCTTTCTTT
TRBV5-5	TRBJ2-2	once	TRBD1	CASTPWGTENTGELFF	TGTGCCAGCACCCCCTGGGGGACAGAGAACACCGGGGAGCTGTTTTTT
TRBV27	TRBJ1-5	-	TRBD1	CASSTGQSNQPQHF	TGTGCCAGCAGCACGGGACAGTCCAATCAGCCCCAGCATTTT
TRBV7-9	TRBJ2-7	-	TRBD1	CASSLGVTGRYEQYF	TGTGCCAGCAGCTTAGGGGTGACAGGGCGGTACGAGCAGTACTTC
TRBV11-2	TRBJ1-3	once	-	CASSTYSPKRDGNTIYF	TGTGCCAGCAGCACTTATAGTCCGAAGAGGGATGGAAACACCATATATTTT
TRBV6-1	TRBJ1-1	-	-	CASSYDSNTEAFF	TGTGCCAGCAGTTATGACTCGAACACTGAAGCTTTCTTT
TRBV19	TRBJ2-3	-	-	CASSARDNTDTQYF	TGTGCCAGTAGTGCCCGGGACAACACAGATACGCAGTATTTT
TRBV15	TRBJ2-7	-	TRBD2	CATSRDRAGAYEQYF	TGTGCCACCAGCAGAGATAGAGCGGGAGCCTACGAGCAGTACTTC
TRBV7-2	TRBJ1-5	-	-	CASSLPGSNQPQHF	TGTGCCAGCAGCTTACCAGGGAGCAATCAGCCCCAGCATTTT
TRBV28	TRBJ2-1	-	TRBD1	CASTSSKGSGGDEQFF	TGTGCCAGCACTTCCTCTAAAGGGTCAGGGGGCGATGAGCAGTTCTTC
TRBV28	TRBJ1-2	-	-	CASRPPGLVATF	TGTGCCAGCAGACCCCCCGGACTGGTCGCCACCTTC
TRBV7-6	TRBJ2-5	-	TRBD1	CASSLVTGARRGQETQYF	TGTGCCAGCAGCTTAGTCACAGGGGCCCGAAGGGGTCAAGAGACCCAGTACTTC
TRBV28	TRBJ2-6	-	-	CASKPGLPGPGANVLTF	TGTGCCAGCAAACCAGGGCTCCCCGGGCCCGGGGCCAACGTCCTGACTTTC
TRBV6-6	TRBJ2-3	-	-	CASSPTGPDTQYF	TGTGCCAGCAGTCCCACAGGGCCAGATACGCAGTATTTT
TRBV2	TRBJ1-2	-	TRBD1	CASSGSGQGDYGYTF	TGTGCCAGCAGTGGGTCCGGACAGGGGGACTATGGCTACACCTTC
TRBV7-9	TRBJ2-5	-	-	CSSSRQETQYF	TGTTCCAGCAGCCGCCAAGAGACCCAGTACTTC
TRBV28	TRBJ2-1	-	TRBD2	CASSFGGTPGGSEQFF	TGTGCCAGCAGTTTCGGGGGGACTCCGGGAGGTAGTGAGCAGTTCTTC
TRBV9	TRBJ1-5	-	-	CASSPLDGGNQPQHF	TGTGCCAGCAGCCCGCTCGACGGGGGCAATCAGCCCCAGCATTTT
TRBV7-2	TRBJ2-3	-	TRBD2	CASSPRLAESTDTQYF	TGTGCCAGCAGCCCCCGACTAGCGGAGAGCACAGATACGCAGTATTTT
TRBV29-1	TRBJ2-7	-	-	CSVEGETYEQYF	TGCAGCGTTGAGGGCGAAACCTACGAGCAGTACTTC
TRBV18	TRBJ2-1	-	TRBD2	CASSLLAGGDNEQFF	TGTGCCAGCTCACTACTAGCGGGAGGGGACAATGAGCAGTTCTTC
TRBV10-3	TRBJ1-5	-	-	CAISESAGNQPQHF	TGTGCCATCAGTGAGTCGGCCGGCAATCAGCCCCAGCATTTT
TRBV6-5	TRBJ2-4	-	TRBD2	CASSYWASGKNIQYF	TGTGCCAGCAGTTACTGGGCTAGCGGGAAAAACATTCAGTACTTC
TRBV5-1	TRBJ2-4	once	-	CASSQTHPVGHKNIQYF	TGCGCCAGCAGTCAGACACACCCAGTGGGGCATAAAAACATTCAGTACTTC
TRBV15	TRBJ2-7	-	-	CATSSLGQIQYF	TGTGCCACCAGCAGCCTCGGACAGATACAGTACTTC
TRBV29-1	TRBJ1-1	few	-	CSVDVGNTEAFF	TGCAGCGTTGATGTCGGGAACACTGAAGCTTTCTTT
TRBV14	TRBJ2-7	-	-	CASSQGPGAYEQYF	TGTGCCAGCAGCCAAGGTCCAGGGGCATACGAGCAGTACTTC
TRBV4-2	TRBJ2-1	-	TRBD2	CASSQDIALAGAEQFF	TGTGCCAGCAGCCAAGATATCGCGCTAGCGGGAGCTGAGCAGTTCTTC
TRBV6-4	TRBJ2-1	-	-	CASSDPSPAEAPYNEQFF	TGTGCCAGCAGTGACCCTTCCCCTGCAGAGGCCCCCTACAATGAGCAGTTCTTC
TRBV7-2	TRBJ2-7	-	TRBD2	CASSLYTAGGLSYEQYF	TGTGCCAGCAGCTTATATACGGCGGGGGGCCTCTCTTACGAGCAGTACTTC
TRBV5-6	TRBJ1-4	-	TRBD1	CASSLTTGEGEKLFF	TGTGCCAGCAGCTTAACGACAGGGGAGGGGGAAAAACTGTTTTTT
TRBV6-1	TRBJ1-2	-	TRBD1	CATPRQGATYGYTF	TGTGCCACTCCCCGACAGGGAGCGACCTATGGCTACACCTTC
TRBV6-4	TRBJ2-3	-	-	CASSDGRSDTDTQYF	TGTGCCAGCAGTGACGGGAGGTCTGACACAGATACGCAGTATTTT
TRBV6-4	TRBJ2-2	once	-	CASSVEDGGTGELFF	TGTGCCAGCAGTGTAGAGGACGGGGGCACCGGGGAGCTGTTTTTT
TRBV28	TRBJ1-1	once	-	CASSLSLTEAFF	TGTGCCAGCAGTTTAAGCCTAACTGAAGCTTTCTTT
TRBV7-6	TRBJ2-3	-	TRBD2	CASSLTSGRAGTDTQYF	TGTGCCAGCAGCTTGACTAGCGGGAGGGCGGGAACAGATACGCAGTATTTT
TRBV13	TRBJ2-7	-	TRBD2	CASSFGTSAYEQYF	TGTGCCAGCAGCTTCGGGACTAGTGCCTACGAGCAGTACTTC
TRBV30	TRBJ2-1	-	TRBD1	CALNGGQGAHGILNSYNEQFF	TGTGCCTTAAACGGGGGACAGGGGGCGCACGGTATCCTTAATTCCTACAATGAGCAGTTCTTC
TRBV10-2	TRBJ1-2	-	TRBD1	CASSESRTGANYGYTF	TGCGCCAGCAGTGAGTCGAGAACAGGGGCTAACTATGGCTACACCTTC
TRBV6-5	TRBJ2-7	few	-	CASSSYRDYEQYF	TGTGCCAGCAGTTCGTACCGGGACTACGAGCAGTACTTC
TRBV2	TRBJ2-5	-	TRBD2	CASSRDYMGETQYF	TGTGCCAGCAGTAGGGACTACATGGGAGAGACCCAGTACTTC
TRBV5-5	TRBJ2-3	once	TRBD2	CASSPWGAGRENTDTQYF	TGTGCCAGCAGCCCGTGGGGAGCGGGAAGGGAAAACACAGATACGCAGTATTTT
TRBV11-3	TRBJ2-1	-	TRBD2	CASSLRLAGDNEQFF	TGTGCCAGCAGCTTACGGCTAGCGGGAGACAATGAGCAGTTCTTC
TRBV9	TRBJ2-5	-	-	CASSVGWGATAQETQYF	TGTGCCAGCAGCGTAGGGTGGGGCGCTACGGCCCAAGAGACCCAGTACTTC
TRBV30	TRBJ2-1	-	-	CARDISSYNEQFF	TGTGCCCGAGACATTAGCTCCTACAATGAGCAGTTCTTC
TRBV27	TRBJ2-5	-	TRBD2	CASSGDYGAQETQYF	TGTGCCAGCAGTGGGGACTACGGGGCCCAAGAGACCCAGTACTTC
TRBV10-2	TRBJ2-5	-	TRBD1	CASSPRQGMGETQYF	TGCGCCAGCAGCCCTAGACAGGGAATGGGAGAGACCCAGTACTTC
TRBV9	TRBJ2-5	-	TRBD2	CASSVEWGGETQYF	TGTGCCAGCAGCGTAGAGTGGGGGGGGGAGACCCAGTACTTC
TRBV5-6	TRBJ1-5	-	TRBD1	CASSLRQGFQPQHF	TGTGCCAGCAGCTTGAGACAGGGATTTCAGCCCCAGCATTTT
TRBV19	TRBJ1-1	-	-	CASRAGGNTEAFF	TGTGCCAGTAGAGCCGGTGGGAACACTGAAGCTTTCTTT
TRBV5-1	TRBJ2-5	-	TRBD1	CASSFGTGGEETQYF	TGCGCCAGCAGCTTCGGGACAGGGGGCGAAGAGACCCAGTACTTC
TRBV28	TRBJ2-5	-	TRBD1	CASSLGQGWETQYF	TGTGCCAGCAGCCTGGGACAGGGATGGGAGACCCAGTACTTC
TRBV5-1	TRBJ2-6	-	-	CASSLGAGAGANVLTF	TGCGCCAGCAGCTTGGGGGCCGGGGCTGGGGCCAACGTCCTGACTTTC
TRBV5-5	TRBJ1-4	-	TRBD1	CASSLGSTGGNEKLFF	TGTGCCAGCAGCTTGGGATCGACAGGGGGAAATGAAAAACTGTTTTTT
TRBV9	TRBJ2-5	-	-	CASSVGSREETQYF	TGTGCCAGCAGCGTAGGATCTAGAGAAGAGACCCAGTACTTC
TRBV11-2	TRBJ1-5	-	-	CASSLDVSQPQHF	TGTGCCAGCAGCTTAGACGTGAGTCAGCCCCAGCATTTT
TRBV7-6	TRBJ2-7	-	-	CASSLMTGNSYGEQYF	TGTGCCAGCAGCCTTATGACGGGGAACTCCTACGGGGAGCAGTACTTC
TRBV19	TRBJ2-3	-	TRBD2	CASSRGGSYADTQYF	TGTGCCAGTAGTAGAGGCGGGAGTTACGCAGATACGCAGTATTTT
TRBV7-6	TRBJ1-1	-	-	CASSPWTVLAADVNTEAFF	TGTGCCAGCAGCCCCTGGACAGTATTAGCAGCTGATGTAAACACTGAAGCTTTCTTT